The clone carrying this T cell receptor (beta chain) appeared many times. In TCRdb, the RACE reads were re-called with MiXCR into one record per CDR3 protein. Of around 130,000 distinct CDR3 sequences detected, approximately 10% appear once; the ten largest clones hold roughly 1.4%. The trim removed 1 base at V and 2 bases at J, leaving 0 bases unmatched. CDR1 and CDR2 from the germline V gene are SGHNT and YENEEA. This CDR3 is built from 15 residues. The sample is drawn from a study of human T cells and chemical hapten exposure. Time point indicated: patch test 2, 6 weeks after DPC sensitization. Noted treatment: therapeutic diphenylcyclopropenone sensitization with weekly scalp DPC.

The receptor comes from a woman aged 45-60 years with alopecia areata. Some clones in this sample may be carry-over from other donors' samples. The V gene is TRBV11-3, the J gene TRBJ2-5; 11 positions agree with TRBD2. The material sequenced was whole blood, taken in connection with sensitization to the hapten diphenylcyclopropenone (DPC). The CDR3 here is CASSLGLAGQETQYF. The CDR3 nucleotides are TGTGCCAGCAGCTTAGGACTAGCGGGGCAAGAGACCCAGTACTTC.